This T cell receptor (beta chain) was identified in a study of T cell repertoires in cytomegalovirus infection. Study at large: A matching HLA type, together with CMV infection, was signaled by public TCR beta signatures.

Points from the study as a whole: Summed frequency of public TCR beta families distinguished CMV carriers with the relevant HLA.

In TCRdb, the reads were re-called with MiXCR into one record per CDR3 protein. The table shows approximately 1,000,000 distinct CDR3 sequences, with about a third occurring only once. This clonotype came up a few times. Its specificity is unknown. Sequences were derived from cultured CD8+ T cells from PBMCs, sampled from culture after CMV antigen stimulation. The receptor was isolated from a human donor in good health (CMV status not recorded). Some clones in this sample may be carry-over from other donors' samples.

CDR3 residues: CASGRDSNQPQHF. The CDR3 DNA is TGTGCCAGCGGGAGGGACAGCAATCAGCCCCAGCATTTT. The rearrangement joins TRBV6-2 or TRBV6-3 to TRBJ1-5; possibly TRBD1 for D (5 bases). The germline gives CDR1 MNHEY, CDR2 SVGEGT. This CDR3 region has 13 residues. Trimming cost V 8 bases and J 1 base, with 9 bases left between them.